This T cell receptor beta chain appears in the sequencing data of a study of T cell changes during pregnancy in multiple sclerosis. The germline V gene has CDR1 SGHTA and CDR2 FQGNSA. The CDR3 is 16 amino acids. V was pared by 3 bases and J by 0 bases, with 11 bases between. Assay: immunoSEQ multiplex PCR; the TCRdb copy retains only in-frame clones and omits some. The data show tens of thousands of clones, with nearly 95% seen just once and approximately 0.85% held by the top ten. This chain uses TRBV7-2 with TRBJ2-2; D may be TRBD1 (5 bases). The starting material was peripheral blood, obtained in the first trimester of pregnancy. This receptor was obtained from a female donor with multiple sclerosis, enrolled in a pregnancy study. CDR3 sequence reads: CASSFQGRANTGELFF. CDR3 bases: TGTGCCAGCAGCTTCCAGGGCAGGGCGAACACCGGGGAGCTGTTTTTT.